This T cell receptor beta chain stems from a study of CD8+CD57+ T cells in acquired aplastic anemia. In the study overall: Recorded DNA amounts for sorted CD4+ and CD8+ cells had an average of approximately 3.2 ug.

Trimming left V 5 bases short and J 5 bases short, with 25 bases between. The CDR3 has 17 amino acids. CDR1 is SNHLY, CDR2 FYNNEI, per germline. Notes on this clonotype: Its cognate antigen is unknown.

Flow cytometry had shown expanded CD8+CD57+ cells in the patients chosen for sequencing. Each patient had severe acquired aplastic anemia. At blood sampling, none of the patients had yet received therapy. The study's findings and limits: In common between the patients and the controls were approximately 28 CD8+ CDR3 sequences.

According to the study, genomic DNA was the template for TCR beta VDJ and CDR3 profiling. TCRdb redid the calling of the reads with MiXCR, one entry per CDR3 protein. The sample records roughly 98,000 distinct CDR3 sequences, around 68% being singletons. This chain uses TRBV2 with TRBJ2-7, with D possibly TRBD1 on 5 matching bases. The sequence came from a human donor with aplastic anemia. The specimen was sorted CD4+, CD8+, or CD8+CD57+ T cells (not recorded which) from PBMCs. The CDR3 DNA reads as TGTGCCAGCAGTCCCACCCCTGACAGATTGGCAGTCAACGAGCAGTACTTC. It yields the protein CASSPTPDRLAVNEQYF.